Shown below are 29 T cell receptor beta chains from a single sample sequenced in a study of blood T cell repertoires in COVID-19. Measured with immunoSEQ multiplex PCR; TCRdb has only the in-frame clones, and not every one. The data hold about 180,000 clones, with around 80% observed a single time. The source material was PBMCs or T cells enriched from blood (not recorded which). All receptors come from a man in his fifties or sixties who had been exposed to COVID-19.

This rearrangement joins TRBV27 to TRBJ2-7; 7 bases agree with TRBD2. The length of the CDR3 is 16 residues. V lost 2 bases, J lost 8 bases, and 15 bases stayed unmatched. Germline loops: CDR1 MNHEY, CDR2 SMNVEV (reference sequence). The CDR3 sequence: CASSLGEGREKPQQYF. CDR3 coding DNA: TGTGCCAGCAGTTTAGGGGAGGGACGGGAAAAGCCCCAGCAGTACTTC.

The genes are TRBV6-5 and TRBJ1-1, with D tentatively TRBD1 (5 bases). There are 16 residues in the CDR3. Germline V CDR1 and CDR2: MNHEY, SVGAGI. V shed 2 bases and J shed 0 bases, with 13 bases lying between them. This CDR3 is CASSYGGGLVNTEAFF. In DNA form, the CDR3 reads TGTGCCAGCAGTTACGGGGGAGGGTTAGTGAACACTGAAGCTTTCTTT.

J is TRBJ2-2 and V is TRBV12-3 or TRBV12-4, with D hard to call. The V gene lost 3 bases and the J gene lost 6 bases, with 8 bases spanning the gap. This CDR3 has 13 amino acids. CDR3 coding DNA: TGTGCCAGCAGTTTCCGGAGCTCCGGGGAGCTGTTTTTT. It specifies CASSFRSSGELFF.

J is TRBJ2-1 and V is TRBV2; 15 nucleotides match TRBD2. Germline loops: CDR1 SNHLY, CDR2 FYNNEI. With V trimmed by 4 bases and J by 8 bases, 3 bases remained unmatched. The CDR3 consists of 15 residues. The CDR3 loop reads CASSARTSGGDEQFF. CDR3 DNA: TGTGCCAGCAGTGCGAGGACTAGCGGGGGGGATGAGCAGTTCTTC.

The chain uses TRBV19 and TRBJ2-3; 12 nucleotides align to TRBD2. V gave up 10 bases and J gave up 2 bases; unmatched junction bases: 7. This CDR3 spans 15 amino acids. CDR1 LNHDA and CDR2 SQIVND come from the germline V gene (reference sequence). This CDR3 reads CATRTSGTTTDTQYF. CDR3 nucleotides: TGTGCCACCCGGACTAGCGGGACCACCACAGATACGCAGTATTTT.

The chain joins TRBV3-1 (or the pseudogene TRBV3-2) to TRBJ1-1; no definite D call. The CDR3 has 14 residues. CDR1 LGHDT and CDR2 YNNKEL come from the germline V gene (reference sequence). V lost 1 base, J lost 5 bases, and 11 bases lay in between. CDR3 bases: TGTGCCAGCAGCCAAGGAGGACTGGGAACTGAAGCTTTCTTT. Protein sequence: CASSQGGLGTEAFF.

The V gene is TRBV7-8, the J gene TRBJ2-5; tentative D call: TRBD1 (6 bases). CDR3 length: 15 residues. The V gene's germline CDR1 is SGHVS and CDR2 FQNEAQ. The V end was cut by 4 bases, the J end by 5 bases, with 17 bases between. The CDR3 bases are TGTGCCAGCAGCTCCCGCAGACAGGTCAGGGAGACCCAGTACTTC. This gives the protein CASSSRRQVRETQYF.

The chain links TRBV5-1 to TRBJ2-1; 13 nucleotides agree with TRBD2. Unmatched junction bases numbered 5, after V lost 4 bases and J lost 7 bases. The germline gives CDR1 SGHRS, CDR2 YFSETQ. The CDR3 extends over 15 amino acids. Here the CDR3 reads CASSLGTSGKNEQFF. The CDR3 DNA reads as TGCGCCAGCAGCCTAGGGACTAGCGGGAAGAATGAGCAGTTCTTC.

This rearrangement joins TRBV9 to TRBJ2-3; D is ambiguous. Germline V gives CDR1 SGDLS, CDR2 YYNGEE. This CDR3 region has 13 residues. V lost 0 bases, J lost 2 bases, and 4 bases lay in between. CDR3 region: CASSVAVTDTQYF. The CDR3 bases are TGTGCCAGCAGCGTAGCGGTCACAGATACGCAGTATTTT.

The chain's CDR3 is CASSWAPSSGELFF. The DNA for the CDR3 is TGTGCCAGCAGCTGGGCACCTTCTTCCGGGGAGCTGTTTTTT. The rearrangement uses TRBV7-2 and TRBJ2-2; D remains unclear. V was cut by 4 bases and J by 6 bases, with 12 bases left in between. This CDR3 is built from 14 residues. CDR1 SGHTA and CDR2 FQGNSA come from the germline V gene. Complete variable domain (other parts from reference TRBV7-2 and TRBJ2-2): GAGVSQSPSNKVTEKGKDVELRCDPISGHTALYWYRQSLGQGLEFLIYFQGNSAPDKSGLPSDRFSAERTGGSVSTLTIQRTQQEDSAVYLCASSWAPSSGELFFGEGSRLTVL.

The chain is built from TRBV5-4 and TRBJ1-2; D ambiguous. The V and J ends lost 0 bases and 0 bases respectively, with 9 bases between them. The CDR3 has 15 amino acids. Per the germline V gene, CDR1 is SGHNT and CDR2 is YYREEE (reference sequence). CDR3 nucleotide sequence: TGTGCCAGCAGCTTGGCCGGGTCGACTAACTATGGCTACACCTTC. As protein: CASSLAGSTNYGYTF.

The rearrangement links TRBV7-8 to TRBJ2-7; possibly TRBD2 for D (5 bases). The CDR3 extends over 12 amino acids. V lost 0 bases to trimming and J lost 7 bases, with 7 bases between them. Germline loops: CDR1 SGHVS, CDR2 FQNEAQ. CDR3 coding DNA: TGTGCCAGCAGCTTAGCTAGAGGGGAGCAGTACTTC. Translated, it gives CASSLARGEQYF. Variable domain in full (rest from reference TRBV7-8 and TRBJ2-7): GAGVSQSPRYKVAKRGQDVALRCDPISGHVSLFWYQQALGQGPEFLTYFQNEAQLDKSGLPSDRFFAERPEGSVSTLKIQRTQQEDSAVYLCASSLARGEQYFGPGTRLTVT.

The chain is built from TRBV10-3 and TRBJ2-5; D may be TRBD2 (7 bases). Germline loops: CDR1 ENHRY, CDR2 SYGVKD. Between the trimmed V and J ends, which lost 6 bases and 5 bases, there was a span of 16 bases. The CDR3 is 14 amino acids. The CDR3 DNA follows: TGTGCCATCAGAGAGGGGGGGACCAAGGAGACCCAGTACTTC. Protein product: CAIREGGTKETQYF.

This chain uses TRBV2 with TRBJ2-1, with 11 bases matching TRBD2. The V gene end was trimmed by 3 bases and the J gene end by 9 bases; junction bases not matched to a gene: 16. CDR3 length: 18 residues. Germline V gives CDR1 SNHLY, CDR2 FYNNEI. The CDR3 loop is CASSDYGTSGGAVREQFF. The DNA of the CDR3 is TGTGCCAGCAGTGACTACGGGACTAGCGGAGGGGCGGTCCGTGAGCAGTTCTTC.

The chain uses TRBV6-1 and TRBJ2-3; 11 bases map to TRBD1. In germline, CDR1 is MNHNS, CDR2 SASEGT. The CDR3 runs to 15 residues. The J segment lost 4 bases and the V segment lost 1 base, leaving 1 base of the junction unmatched. This CDR3 is CASSEGTGGADTQYF. For the CDR3, the DNA is TGTGCCAGCAGTGAAGGGACAGGGGGCGCAGATACGCAGTATTTT.

This chain links TRBV11-2 with TRBJ1-5; D might be TRBD1 (6 bases). V was clipped by 2 bases and J by 6 bases, with 11 bases between them. The germline V gene has CDR1 SGHAT and CDR2 FQNNGV. This CDR3 is built from 14 residues. The CDR3 protein is CASSLWGGSQPQHF. The CDR3 coding sequence is TGTGCCAGCAGCTTATGGGGGGGCAGTCAGCCCCAGCATTTT.

The chain has TRBV2 and TRBJ2-3, with TRBD2 matching 9 bases. This CDR3 is 17 amino acids long. V gave up 9 bases and J gave up 4 bases; unmatched junction bases: 17. CDR1 and CDR2 (germline): SNHLY, FYNNEI. The chain's CDR3 is CARSPGVAGERADTQYF. CDR3 DNA: TGTGCCAGGAGTCCCGGGGTAGCGGGAGAGAGGGCAGATACGCAGTATTTT.

V gene TRBV6-4 combines with J gene TRBJ1-5, with 7 bases matching TRBD1. Losses at the gene ends were 6 bases for V and 3 bases for J; bases not matched to a gene: 5. The CDR3 runs 14 residues. Looked up from germline, CDR1 is MRHNA and CDR2 is SNTAGT. CDR3 bases: TGTGCCAGCAGGATGACAGGGAACAATCAGCCCCAGCATTTT. Translation: CASRMTGNNQPQHF.

This chain uses TRBV2 with TRBJ2-1, with 8 positions matching TRBD1. The CDR3 has 15 amino acids. Trimming cost V 5 bases and J 2 bases; bases outside gene matches: 5. The germline V gene has CDR1 SNHLY and CDR2 FYNNEI. The CDR3 is CASSNDRGTYNEQFF. The CDR3 DNA sequence: TGTGCCAGCAGTAATGACAGGGGCACCTACAATGAGCAGTTCTTC.

V is TRBV5-6 and J is TRBJ2-1; TRBD2 aligns across 8 bases. The V and J ends lost 4 bases and 9 bases, in that order; junction bases with no gene match: 6. The V gene's germline CDR1 is SGHDT and CDR2 YYEEEE. The CDR3 consists of 13 residues. DNA of the CDR3: TGTGCCAGCAGCCCCGGACTAGCCCCTGAGCAGTTCTTC. As protein: CASSPGLAPEQFF.

The chain employs TRBV5-6 and TRBJ1-2; 11 bases are a match to TRBD1. Germline assignment: CDR1 SGHDT and CDR2 YYEEEE. Trimming took 1 base from V and 7 from J; bases not matched to a gene: 3. This CDR3 has 14 residues. CDR3 nucleotides: TGTGCCAGCAGCTTGCCGGGACAGGGGGTTGGCTACACCTTC. Amino acid sequence: CASSLPGQGVGYTF.

The count of this clone is one. The chain employs TRBV24-1 and TRBJ1-5; D is unclear. The CDR3 contains 15 residues. CDR1 KGHDR and CDR2 SFDVKD come from the germline V gene. Trimming cost V 3 bases and J 2 bases, with 10 bases left between them. As DNA, the CDR3 is TGTGCCACCAGTGATCGGGTTGTGGGCAATCAGCCCCAGCATTTT. It encodes CATSDRVVGNQPQHF.

V usage is TRBV25-1 and J usage is TRBJ1-4; TRBD1 agrees at 11 bases. The CDR3 is 16 residues long. Germline CDR1 and CDR2: MGHDK and SYGVNS. Losses at the gene ends were 5 bases for V and 12 bases for J; bases not matched to a gene: 14. The CDR3 reads CASSYLGQGAIGELFF. The DNA of the CDR3 is TGTGCCAGCAGTTACCTCGGACAGGGGGCGATAGGAGAACTGTTTTTT.

The rearrangement links TRBV9 to TRBJ2-7; D may be TRBD2 (5 bases). From germline, CDR1 is SGDLS and CDR2 YYNGEE. Trimming removed 1 base at V and 5 bases at J, with 25 bases between. This CDR3 is 18 amino acids long. CDR3 in amino acids: CASSVSLSQRDKVHEQYF. The CDR3 bases are TGTGCCAGCAGCGTATCCCTCTCGCAGAGGGATAAGGTCCACGAGCAGTACTTC.

The J gene is TRBJ2-5, the V gene TRBV29-1; 7 bases align to TRBD1. Germline V gene sequence: CDR1 SQVTM, CDR2 ANQGSEA. J was trimmed by 2 bases and V by 5 bases; bases with no gene match: 8. This CDR3 region has 14 residues. This CDR3 is CSVHNRGQQETQYF. The CDR3 nucleotides are TGCAGCGTTCATAACCGGGGACAGCAAGAGACCCAGTACTTC.

V usage is TRBV11-3 and J usage is TRBJ2-1, with TRBD2 identical over 10 bases. Germline values: CDR1 SGHNT, CDR2 YENEEA. The CDR3 consists of 17 residues. The trim removed 1 base at V and 9 bases at J, leaving 12 bases unmatched. The CDR3: CASSLVSSGSLVGEQFF. The CDR3, as DNA: TGTGCCAGCAGCTTAGTGTCTAGCGGGAGTTTGGTGGGTGAGCAGTTCTTC.

This clone has only a few counts. V is TRBV20-1 and J is TRBJ2-7, with 8 bases lining up with TRBD2. The V gene's germline CDR1 is DFQATT and CDR2 SNEGSKA (reference sequence). J lost 6 bases, V lost 4 bases, and 2 bases had no gene match. CDR3 length equals 11 residues. The CDR3 region has the DNA TGCAGTGCTACGACTAGCGCCGAGCAGTACTTC. It translates to CSATTSAEQYF.

The chain links TRBV18 to TRBJ1-5; no firm D call. The germline V gene encodes CDR1 KGHSH and CDR2 LQKENI. The CDR3 has 16 residues. V dropped 3 bases and J dropped 0 bases, with 12 bases sitting between them. The CDR3 coding sequence is TGTGCCAGCTCACCCAGTCCAGGCAATAGCAATCAGCCCCAGCATTTT. Amino acids: CASSPSPGNSNQPQHF.

V and J are TRBV18 and TRBJ2-5; D may be TRBD1 (7 bases). This CDR3 comprises 16 residues. V lost 0 bases and J 4 bases, leaving 15 bases between the germline ends. Germline V gene data show CDR1 as KGHSH and CDR2 as LQKENI. CDR3 bases: TGTGCCAGCTCACCACCTCCGACAGGGACTCGAGAGACCCAGTACTTC. Its translation: CASSPPPTGTRETQYF.